Listed here are 22 T cell receptor beta chains from one sample, sequenced in a study of T cells in Graves' hyperthyroidism and ophthalmopathy. Amplification yielded TCR beta CDR3 regions, with RNA transcripts as the source. TCR CDR3 regions were first amplified by RT-PCR with HTBI primers. TCRdb ran MiXCR on the multiplex PCR reads and lists one entry per CDR3 protein. The data show over 500,000 distinct CDR3 sequences, approximately 14% seen once. Input material: blood. Source of these receptors: a woman between 40 and 55 years old with Graves' hyperthyroidism.

The V gene is TRBV9, the J gene TRBJ2-5; D remains unclear. The CDR3 has 17 residues. From germline, CDR1 is SGDLS and CDR2 YYNGEE. V lost 2 bases, J lost 5 bases, and 22 bases lay in between. DNA for the CDR3: TGTGCCAGCAGCGTTTCGGGTCGGGTGAGCATTTCCGAGACCCAGTACTTC. Translating gives CASSVSGRVSISETQYF.

This clonotype has more than one count but fewer than ten. The V call is TRBV5-1, the J call TRBJ2-5; 8 bases align to TRBD2. V trimming: 3 bases; J trimming: 5 bases; junction bases outside the gene matches: 9. CDR3 size: 15 residues. The germline gives CDR1 SGHRS, CDR2 YFSETQ. The CDR3 spells CASSSLAGKGETQYF. The DNA of the CDR3 is TGCGCCAGCAGCTCGTTAGCGGGAAAGGGGGAGACCCAGTACTTC.

The chain carries TRBV24-1 and TRBJ1-3; D not certain. With 4 bases removed from V and 0 bases from J, the gap between germline ends came to 9 bases. The CDR3 sequence is 15 residues long. The germline CDR1 and CDR2 sequences are KGHDR and SFDVKD. The CDR3 region has the DNA TGTGCCACCAGTGAGTCGACGAGCTCTGGAAACACCATATATTTT. This encodes CATSESTSSGNTIYF.

This clonotype was seen ten or more times. The chain combines TRBV30 with TRBJ2-5; D gene unclear. V was trimmed by 1 base and J by 4 bases, leaving 10 bases between them. CDR1 and CDR2 (germline): GTSNPN, SVGIG (reference sequence). The CDR3 is made up of 13 amino acids. CDR3 in amino acids: CAWSGGIRETQYF. The CDR3 DNA reads TGTGCCTGGAGTGGCGGTATTCGAGAGACCCAGTACTTC.

This clonotype was observed many times. The V call is TRBV11-2, the J call TRBJ1-4; TRBD1 agrees at 8 bases. V lost 2 bases to trimming and J lost 2 bases; unmatched junction nucleotides: 13. There are 19 residues in the CDR3. Germline loops: CDR1 SGHAT, CDR2 FQNNGV. The CDR3 bases are TGTGCCAGCAGCTTAAGCCAGGGGGCGAGATTAACGACTAATGAAAAACTGTTTTTT. Protein sequence: CASSLSQGARLTTNEKLFF.

This clonotype was recorded many times. The rearrangement links TRBV5-1 to TRBJ1-1; 8 bases align to TRBD1. This CDR3 spans 15 amino acids. The V gene end was trimmed by 2 bases and the J gene end by 1 base; junction bases not matched to a gene: 4. In germline, CDR1 is SGHRS, CDR2 YFSETQ. In nucleotides, the CDR3 is TGCGCCAGCAGCTTAGGAACAGGGGGGAACACTGAAGCTTTCTTT. Translating it yields CASSLGTGGNTEAFF.

There are many counts of this clonotype. The rearrangement links TRBV28 to TRBJ2-7; the match to TRBD2 covers 13 bases. The germline V gene has CDR1 MDHEN and CDR2 SYDVKM. CDR3 length: 20 residues. V dropped 4 bases and J dropped 0; count of bases not matched to a gene: 15. In DNA form, the CDR3 reads TGTGCCAGCAGTTCCCTCTGGCGACTAGCGGGAGGCAAACACTCCTACGAGCAGTACTTC. Translation: CASSSLWRLAGGKHSYEQYF.

This clonotype showed up many times. V gene TRBV11-2 combines with J gene TRBJ2-7, with a tentative D call TRBD1 (5 bases). Trimming took off 1 base at V and 1 base at J, with 8 bases between the two ends. This CDR3 has 14 residues. CDR1 is SGHAT and CDR2 is FQNNGV in the germline V gene. The CDR3 DNA reads TGTGCCAGCAGCTTAGTAAGGGGTTCCTACGAGCAGTACTTC. This sequence encodes CASSLVRGSYEQYF. Variable domain in full (rest from reference TRBV11-2 and TRBJ2-7): EAGVAQSPRYKIIEKRQSVAFWCNPISGHATLYWYQQILGQGPKLLIQFQNNGVVDDSQLPKDRFSAERLKGVDSTLKIQPAKLEDSAVYLCASSLVRGSYEQYFGPGTRLTVT.

There are many counts of this clonotype. The CDR3 sequence is CSARSLREGYEQYF. Written as DNA, the CDR3 is TGCAGTGCTAGATCGTTGCGGGAGGGCTACGAGCAGTACTTC. The chain joins TRBV20-1 to TRBJ2-7; 9 nucleotides line up with TRBD2. Trimming removed 2 bases from V and 3 bases from J; junction bases left unmatched: 5. CDR3 length equals 14 residues. Per germline, CDR1 DFQATT and CDR2 SNEGSKA (reference sequence).

A few counts support this clonotype. The chain employs TRBV5-1 and TRBJ1-4, with D maybe TRBD1 (6 bases). Germline CDR1 reads SGHRS; CDR2 reads YFSETQ. This CDR3 contains 18 residues. Trimming cost V 5 bases and J 6 bases, with 26 bases left between them. The CDR3 DNA reads TGCGCCAGCAGACCTAAGGGGACACATCGGGGAGCGGATGAAAAACTGTTTTTT. Translated, it gives CASRPKGTHRGADEKLFF.

This clonotype was recorded a few times. The V gene is TRBV6-9, the J gene TRBJ2-6, with D perhaps TRBD2 (6 bases). The CDR3 sequence is 16 residues long. Trimming stripped 4 bases from V and 0 bases from J, with 10 bases between. Germline V gene data show CDR1 as MNHGY and CDR2 as SVAAGI. Here the CDR3 DNA reads TGTGCCAGCAGTTCGGAGGGACTCTCTGGGGCCAACGTCCTGACTTTC. Its protein is CASSSEGLSGANVLTF.

This clonotype was observed many times. V gene TRBV12-3 or TRBV12-4 combines with J gene TRBJ1-2; a weak D match, TRBD1 (5 bases). V lost 6 bases, J lost 7 bases, and 12 bases lay in between. This CDR3 has 12 residues. The CDR3 spells CASSSGIGGYTF. For the CDR3, the DNA is TGTGCCAGCAGCTCAGGGATAGGTGGCTACACCTTC.

This clonotype was detected many times. The chain joins TRBV5-1 to TRBJ2-7; the D gene is possibly TRBD1 (5 bases). V lost 4 bases and J lost 2, with 16 bases in between. The CDR3 covers 15 residues. Germline CDR1 and CDR2: SGHRS and YFSETQ. The CDR3 nucleotides are TGCGCCAGCAGCCTCCAGGGATTTGGGCCCTACGAGCAGTACTTC. Its protein is CASSLQGFGPYEQYF.

This clonotype has a handful of counts. The chain joins TRBV6-9 to TRBJ2-1, with D hard to call. Germline loops: CDR1 MNHGY, CDR2 SVAAGI. The CDR3 contains 16 residues. Trimming took 3 bases from V and 0 from J, leaving 12 bases between them. Here the CDR3 reads CASSYEAPSSYNEQFF. The CDR3 DNA is TGTGCCAGCAGTTACGAGGCGCCTAGCTCCTACAATGAGCAGTTCTTC.

This clonotype was seen many times. The chain uses TRBV15 and TRBJ2-7; 10 bases are a match to TRBD2. V shed 0 bases and J 7 bases; nucleotides not matched to a gene: 12. The CDR3 has 17 residues. Looked up from germline, CDR1 is LNHNV and CDR2 is YYDKDF (reference sequence). Here the CDR3 DNA reads TGTGCCACCAGCAGAGATCGCGGAACTAGCGGGATGGGTGAGCAGTACTTC. Translating it yields CATSRDRGTSGMGEQYF.

The V call is TRBV9, the J call TRBJ2-5; the D gene is possibly TRBD2 (6 bases). CDR1 and CDR2 (germline): SGDLS, YYNGEE. CDR3 length: 14 amino acids. Deletions cut 0 bases from V and 5 bases from J, with 11 bases between. CDR3 in DNA: TGTGCCAGCAGCGTAGTGGAGGGTTGGGAGACCCAGTACTTC. It encodes CASSVVEGWETQYF.

Regarding this clonotype: Just one base apart from a much larger clone, this may be a read error. This chain uses TRBV7-8 with TRBJ2-1; 12 nucleotides align to TRBD2. Germline CDR1 SGHVS, CDR2 FQNEAQ. This CDR3 region has 16 residues. The CDR3 sequence is CASSETSGSSYNGQFF. CDR3 DNA: TGTGCCAGCAGCGAGACTAGCGGGAGCTCCTACAATGGGCAGTTCTTC.

In this sample, this clonotype turned up many times. The chain carries TRBV10-3 and TRBJ2-7, with D hard to call. Germline lookup yields CDR1 ENHRY and CDR2 SYGVKD. This CDR3 has 14 amino acids. The ends were cut back, 4 bases at V and 4 bases at J, with 14 bases in the middle. The chain's CDR3 is CAISVGRPTYEQYF. DNA for the CDR3: TGTGCCATCAGTGTAGGGCGACCCACGTACGAGCAGTACTTC.

On this clonotype itself: At one end the junction does not follow the germline gene, possibly because of a read error. V and J are TRBV6-1 and TRBJ2-1; no definite D call. The CDR3 runs 13 residues. Per the germline V gene, CDR1 is MNHNS and CDR2 is SASEGT. The CDR3 loop reads CASSPNSNNEQFF. CDR3 DNA: TGTGCCAGCAGCCCGAACTCCAACAATGAGCAGTTCTTC.

This clonotype has a count of ten or more. The V call is TRBV10-3, the J call TRBJ2-3, with 7 bases identical to TRBD1. The CDR3 totals 15 residues. Germline trimming cut 3 bases from V and 5 bases from J; bases unmatched to any gene: 8. Per the germline V gene, CDR1 is ENHRY and CDR2 is SYGVKD. CDR3 protein: CAISDVVTGKDTQYF. The CDR3 DNA follows: TGTGCCATCAGTGACGTCGTGACAGGGAAAGATACGCAGTATTTT.

The V and J genes are TRBV4-1 and TRBJ1-4; 10 positions match TRBD1. The CDR3 runs 16 residues. V was clipped by 2 bases and J by 7 bases; unmatched bases: 7. The germline V gene has CDR1 MGHRA and CDR2 YSYEKL. In DNA, the CDR3 is TGCGCCAGCAGCCAACCCGGGACAGGGGCGGCTGAAAAACTGTTTTTT. Translation gives CASSQPGTGAAEKLFF.

This clonotype was seen more than once but under ten times. The chain carries TRBV14 and TRBJ2-7; D remains ambiguous. This CDR3 is 15 amino acids long. Trimming left V 0 bases short and J 2 bases short, with 11 bases between. The germline V gene has CDR1 SGHDN and CDR2 FVKESK. In nucleotides, the CDR3 is TGTGCCAGCAGCCAAGAGGAAGCGATCCCCTACGAGCAGTACTTC. This encodes CASSQEEAIPYEQYF.